The rows below give T cell receptor beta chains drawn from one sample of a study of OX40 agonist ivuxolimab in advanced cancers. Data came from immunoSEQ multiplex PCR; TCRdb stores just in-frame clones and leaves some out. The sample lists some 66,000 clones, 77% seen once, with about 1.6% in the top ten. Material: CD4+ or CD8+ T cells sorted from blood, obtained in a trial of the OX40 agonist ivuxolimab. All receptors come from an adult with an advanced solid tumor such as melanoma, head and neck, liver or kidney cancer. CDR3s include the opening cysteine and the closing phenylalanine or tryptophan. D genes are given only for firm matches. Clone size is given for some rows only: seen once, a few or many times, or a class if the clone is expanded.

D gene,CDR3 length,V gene,clone size,J gene,CDR3 protein,CDR3 DNA
TRBD1,15,TRBV18,.,TRBJ2-7,CASSPRDRGRDEQYF,TGTGCCAGCTCACCTAGGGACAGGGGGCGCGACGAGCAGTACTTC
.,13,TRBV2,.,TRBJ2-5,CASKGRSSETQYF,TGTGCCAGCAAGGGCAGGTCCTCGGAGACCCAGTACTTC
.,16,TRBV7-8,.,TRBJ2-1,CASSLDEGGVYNEQFF,TGTGCCAGCAGCTTAGATGAGGGCGGGGTCTACAATGAGCAGTTCTTC
TRBD2,14,TRBV11-3,.,TRBJ2-7,CASSPKREGSEQYF,TGTGCCAGCAGCCCAAAGCGGGAGGGGTCCGAGCAGTACTTC
TRBD2,16,TRBV18,once,TRBJ2-7,CASSPRRLAGADEQYF,TGTGCCAGCTCACCACGGAGACTAGCGGGAGCGGACGAGCAGTACTTC
.,16,TRBV19,few,TRBJ2-3,CASSTFQGGSTDTQYF,TGTGCCAGTAGTACCTTCCAGGGGGGAAGCACAGATACGCAGTATTTT
.,15,TRBV4-2,.,TRBJ2-7,CASSQEGSGPYEQYF,TGTGCCAGCAGCCAAGAAGGTTCCGGACCCTACGAGCAGTACTTC
TRBD2,14,TRBV2,.,TRBJ2-7,CASSEIAGGGEQYF,TGTGCCAGCAGTGAAATAGCGGGAGGGGGCGAGCAGTACTTC
.,14,TRBV28,.,TRBJ1-2,CASSFGGTNYGYTF,TGTGCCAGCAGTTTTGGCGGAACTAACTATGGCTACACCTTC
.,15,TRBV7-2,.,TRBJ2-1,CASRPAGSWGNEQFF,TGTGCCAGCAGACCAGCAGGGAGCTGGGGCAATGAGCAGTTCTTC
.,14,TRBV18,.,TRBJ1-2,CASSPLGGGSGYTF,TGTGCCAGCTCACCCCTCGGAGGGGGAAGTGGCTACACCTTC
TRBD1,16,TRBV4-2,.,TRBJ1-1,CASSQGTGFGNTEAFF,TGTGCCAGCAGCCAAGGGACAGGGTTTGGGAACACTGAAGCTTTCTTT
.,15,TRBV6-5,.,TRBJ1-5,CASSRDMYSNQPQHF,TGTGCCAGCAGCCGGGACATGTATAGCAATCAGCCCCAGCATTTT
.,14,TRBV7-9,.,TRBJ2-7,CASSLGGTFGEQYF,TGTGCCAGCAGCTTAGGAGGGACTTTTGGCGAGCAGTACTTC
.,13,TRBV6-5,.,TRBJ1-5,CASSGAGGQPQHF,TGTGCCAGCAGCGGGGCAGGCGGTCAGCCCCAGCATTTT
.,14,TRBV28,once,TRBJ2-7,CASSEYRSGYEQYF,TGTGCCAGCAGTGAGTACCGTTCGGGTTACGAGCAGTACTTC
.,14,TRBV27,few,TRBJ1-2,CASTMIHKNYGYTF,TGTGCCAGCACCATGATACACAAAAACTATGGCTACACCTTC
TRBD2,18,TRBV5-1,.,TRBJ2-3,CASRLRLAGTDSTDTQYF,TGCGCCAGCAGACTAAGACTAGCGGGAACAGATAGCACAGATACGCAGTATTTT
.,15,TRBV5-4,.,TRBJ2-7,CASSLGPGENYEQYF,TGTGCCAGCAGCTTGGGGCCCGGGGAAAACTACGAGCAGTACTTC
TRBD1,15,TRBV5-1,.,TRBJ2-5,CASSFSGTGVETQYF,TGCGCCAGCAGCTTTTCCGGGACAGGGGTAGAGACCCAGTACTTC
.,13,TRBV6-1,.,TRBJ1-1,CASRSIQGNEAFF,TGTGCCAGCAGGAGCATACAGGGAAATGAAGCTTTCTTT
.,15,TRBV19,.,TRBJ1-3,CASRRTPYAGNTIYF,TGTGCCAGTAGGCGCACACCCTACGCGGGAAACACCATATATTTT
.,13,TRBV29-1,many,TRBJ1-3,CSVAGTAGNTIYF,TGCAGCGTCGCTGGGACTGCTGGAAACACCATATATTTT
.,12,TRBV2,.,TRBJ2-7,CASSLARVEQYF,TGTGCCAGCAGTTTGGCCCGGGTAGAGCAGTACTTC
TRBD1,16,TRBV19,.,TRBJ2-3,CASSMRGQGASDTQYF,TGTGCCAGTAGTATGCGGGGACAGGGGGCCTCAGATACGCAGTATTTT
TRBD2,15,TRBV28,.,TRBJ2-1,CASSLGLAGVYEQFF,TGTGCCAGCAGTTTAGGACTAGCGGGAGTTTATGAGCAGTTCTTC
TRBD1,15,TRBV18,.,TRBJ1-5,CASSQQTGGNQPQHF,TGTGCCAGCTCACAACAGACAGGGGGCAATCAGCCCCAGCATTTT
TRBD1,15,TRBV6-6,.,TRBJ2-7,CASSFGDRGSYEQYF,TGTGCCAGCAGTTTTGGAGACAGGGGATCCTACGAGCAGTACTTC
.,14,TRBV6-1,.,TRBJ2-3,CASSERTTTDTQYF,TGTGCCAGCAGTGAACGGACTACCACAGATACGCAGTATTTT
.,14,TRBV10-3,once,TRBJ1-4,CAISAQSESEKLFF,TGTGCCATCAGTGCTCAGTCGGAGTCTGAAAAACTGTTTTTT
.,12,TRBV7-9,.,TRBJ1-2,CASSLENYGYTF,TGTGCCAGCAGCTTAGAGAACTACGGCTACACCTTC
TRBD2,18,TRBV5-1,.,TRBJ2-3,CASSLVASGWGEEDTQYF,TGCGCCAGCAGCTTGGTGGCTAGCGGGTGGGGTGAAGAAGATACGCAGTATTTT
TRBD1,17,TRBV28,.,TRBJ1-1,CASSTEGQGRGDTEAFF,TGTGCCAGCAGCACCGAGGGACAGGGCAGGGGGGACACTGAAGCTTTCTTT
.,14,TRBV9,once,TRBJ2-7,CASSESASSYEQYF,TGTGCCAGCAGCGAAAGCGCGAGCTCCTACGAGCAGTACTTC
.,12,TRBV7-9,once,TRBJ2-1,CASSRDSNEQFF,TGTGCCAGCAGCCGAGACAGCAATGAGCAGTTCTTC
TRBD1,15,TRBV4-2,few,TRBJ1-2,CASSHGDSVVYGYTF,TGTGCCAGCAGCCATGGGGACAGTGTCGTCTATGGCTACACCTTC
TRBD1,13,TRBV10-2,.,TRBJ2-7,CASRGTGSGEQYF,TGCGCCAGCAGGGGGACAGGCAGTGGGGAGCAGTACTTC
.,15,TRBV4-2,.,TRBJ1-5,CASSQEWGGRQPQHF,TGTGCCAGCAGCCAAGAATGGGGGGGGCGTCAGCCCCAGCATTTT
.,13,TRBV2,few,TRBJ1-5,CASSVWENQPQHF,TGTGCCAGCAGTGTTTGGGAGAATCAGCCCCAGCATTTT
.,16,TRBV5-5,.,TRBJ1-2,CASNRVQGPSLYGYTF,TGTGCCAGCAACCGAGTACAGGGACCCTCCCTTTATGGCTACACCTTC
.,16,TRBV18,few,TRBJ2-2,CASSPTAIANTGELFF,TGTGCCAGCTCACCGACAGCTATCGCGAACACCGGGGAGCTGTTTTTT
TRBD1,14,TRBV4-1,.,TRBJ1-4,CASSQLRGQEKLFF,TGCGCCAGCAGCCAATTGAGGGGGCAGGAAAAACTGTTTTTT
.,11,TRBV27,.,TRBJ1-4,CASSLNEKLFF,TGTGCCAGCAGTCTTAATGAAAAACTGTTTTTT